This T cell receptor beta chain appears in the sequencing data of a study of human CD8 memory T cell subsets (dated by TCRdb to 2019 to 2021). A note on the overall study: TCRbeta repertoires of stem-like (TSTEM), progenitor exhausted-like (TPEX) and effector memory CD8+ T cell subsets were compared to assess their clonal relationships. More than 5 donors each provided TSTEM, TPEX and effector memory subsets, from which TCRbeta repertoires were obtained.

The germline V gene encodes CDR1 SGHAT and CDR2 FQNNGV. Reading from cysteine to phenylalanine, the CDR3 counts 13 amino acids. No DNA appears here. The instrument given in TCRdb is NextSeq 550. A Human TCR Profiling Kit was used to prepare UMI-labeled 5' RACE TCRbeta libraries. Every TCRbeta library was prepared in parallel with an identical number of PCR cycles. Under the source paper's analysis protocol: The number of functional CDR3beta clonotypes in each TCRbeta library ranged from about 2,800 to 18,000. MIGEC 1.2.9 was used for UMI extraction and consensus assembly, with at least three reads per UMI being required. In-frame CDR3beta repertoires were extracted with MiXCR 3.0.3. After each sample was downsampled to 42,000 randomly selected UMIs, diversity metrics were computed in VDJtools 1.2.1. For the top 3,000 clones of each sample pair, the repertoire overlap metrics D, R and F2 were calculated in VDJtools. Once TCRdb had reprocessed the reads, it stored one entry per CDR3 protein sequence and supplied no DNA. The authors' filters were not applied to this entry. In this sample's table one finds about 11,000 distinct CDR3 sequences. The top ten hold about 15% of the sample.

About this clonotype itself: The clone's antigen remains unknown.

Stem-like memory CD8+ T cells (TSTEM) were defined as CCR7+ PD-1- TIGIT- cells. Density gradient separation was used to isolate peripheral blood mononuclear cells from buffy coats of healthy donors. The study enriched total CD8+ T cells through negative magnetic separation using EasySep or MojoSort CD8+ T cell isolation kits. An RNeasy Mini Kit was used to extract total RNA from duplicate vials of some 160,000 sorted CD8+ T cells per subset. The PBMCs were used fresh or after being cryopreserved in fetal bovine serum with 10% DMSO. Fluorescence-activated cell sorting on a FACSAria III was used to sort the CD8+ T cell subsets to purity. What the study reported, not specific to this receptor: Only TCRbeta chains were sequenced, and repertoire comparisons were based on more than five donors, with testing performed by paired t-tests and Bonferroni correction. Normalized Shannon-Wiener diversity was similarly high in the TSTEM and TPEX subsets, while the effector memory subsets were comparatively less diverse. Both stem-like subsets shared clonotypes with effector memory cells, but TSTEM and TPEX repertoires overlapped minimally, suggesting distinct antigen spectra. Based on Chao1 estimates, TSTEM subsets appeared to have greater repertoire diversity than TPEX subsets, which could potentially reflect a broader range of specificities.

The rearranged segments are TRBV11-2 and TRBJ1-5; TCRdb's D call, TRBD1, is unchecked because there is no DNA. Sequencing was performed on CD8+ stem-like memory T cells (TSCM and TCM) sorted from PBMCs. Explained via the paper, the cell subset or site label denotes: stem-like memory CD8 T cells (TSTEM), CCR7+ PD-1- TIGIT-. The TCR comes from a human donor in good health. CDR3 protein: CASSPTGNQPQHF.